This T cell receptor beta chain was captured by sequencing in a study of blood T cells in healthy people across ages. General study points: Strong correlation existed between TCR beta diversity and naive T cell percentage.

Germline-derived CDR1 and CDR2 are MGHRA and YSYEKL. V was shortened by 0 bases and J by 4 bases, with 16 bases between the two germline ends. This CDR3 has 16 residues. It was with a sample-barcoded 5' primer and a J-beta primer mix that a second PCR of roughly 6 to 12 cycles was run. TCRdb processed the 5' RACE reads anew with MiXCR; each CDR3 protein has one entry. The sample lists 1.8 million or so distinct CDR3 sequences; approximately 39% were seen once. With respect to this clonotype: The antigen is not known.

The TCR originated in a human donor in good health. Sequenced material: blood. This chain links TRBV4-1 with TRBJ2-7; D assignment may be TRBD1 or TRBD2 (5 bases each). The CDR3 nucleotides are TGCGCCAGCAGCCAAGATATAGGGGAGCGTGGTTACGAGCAGTACTTC. It translates to CASSQDIGERGYEQYF.